A single TCR beta chain is shown here with its context. Assay used: immunoSEQ multiplex PCR; TCRdb lists only in-frame clones, some missing. The table includes more than 90,000 clones, 90% to 96% detected once. The data stem from a study of technical replicates of blood from a handful of donors. Trimming took off 6 bases at V and 0 bases at J, with 13 bases between the two ends. The CDR3 contains 16 residues. Per the germline V gene, CDR1 is SGHRS and CDR2 is YFSETQ. The clonotype was recovered from a human donor in good health. This chain joins TRBV5-1 and TRBJ2-6, with D maybe TRBD1 (5 bases). Sequencing was performed on T cells isolated from PBMCs. CDR3 nucleotide sequence: TGCGCCAGCAAGACAGCCTTAAGCTCTGGGGCCAACGTCCTGACTTTC. This codes for CASKTALSSGANVLTF.